Each of the 12 T cell receptor beta chains below was sequenced from the same sample in a study of blood T cells in healthy people across ages. Primed by a sample-barcoded 5' primer and a J-beta primer mix, a second PCR proceeded for about 6 to 11 cycles. A single record per CDR3 protein comes from TCRdb applying MiXCR to the 5' RACE reads. The sample includes roughly 2 million distinct CDR3 sequences, less than 50% of them seen just once. Sequenced input: blood. The origin of the receptors is a woman aged 40 to 50 in good health.

J is TRBJ2-3 and V is TRBV6-1; 11 positions match TRBD2. This CDR3 is built from 16 residues. The junction had 7 bases not matched to a gene; V was cut back by 3 bases and J by 5 bases. Germline V gene lookup returns CDR1 MNHNS and CDR2 SASEGT. The CDR3 loop reads CASSDTLAGAGDTQYF. The DNA for the CDR3 is TGTGCCAGCAGTGACACACTAGCGGGAGCGGGAGATACGCAGTATTTT.

This clonotype has just a few counts. The chain couples TRBV7-9 to TRBJ2-3, with D uncertain. The CDR3 has 12 residues. V was shortened by 1 base and J by 7 bases, with 6 bases between the two germline ends. Germline assignment: CDR1 SEHNR and CDR2 FQNEAQ (reference sequence). CDR3 sequence reads: CASSLEVYTQYF. The CDR3 DNA sequence: TGTGCCAGCAGCTTAGAGGTCTATACGCAGTATTTT.

The chain employs TRBV5-1 and TRBJ2-3; TRBD2 is a possible D gene (5 bases). V was shortened by 4 bases and J by 1 base, with 16 bases between the two germline ends. The germline V gene has CDR1 SGHRS and CDR2 YFSETQ. This CDR3 is built from 16 residues. The CDR3 DNA reads as TGCGCCAGCAGCCTGAGTGTGGGTAGCGGCACAGATACGCAGTATTTT. Its protein is CASSLSVGSGTDTQYF. The whole variable domain, remainder taken from reference TRBV5-1 and TRBJ2-3, is KAGVTQTPRYLIKTRGQQVTLSCSPISGHRSVSWYQQTPGQGLQFLFEYFSETQRNKGNFPGRFSGRQFSNSRSEMNVSTLELGDSALYLCASSLSVGSGTDTQYFGPGTRLTVL.

The chain couples TRBV20-1 to TRBJ2-1; tentatively, D is TRBD2 (5 bases). Near its end, the DNA agrees better with TRBJ2-7, so the J call may be wrong. The length of the CDR3 is 15 residues. Looked up from germline, CDR1 is DFQATT and CDR2 is SNEGSKA (reference sequence). This CDR3 reads CSAFTRHYSYNEQYF. CDR3 DNA sequence: TGCAGTGCTTTTACTAGGCACTACTCCTACAATGAGCAGTACTTC.

V usage is TRBV7-9 and J usage is TRBJ2-5; unclear D gene. CDR1 is SEHNR, CDR2 FQNEAQ, per germline (reference sequence). The V and J ends lost 5 bases and 5 bases respectively, with 9 bases between them. The CDR3 contains 12 residues. CDR3 protein: CASSPAVETQYF. The CDR3 nucleotides are TGTGCCAGCAGCCCCGCAGTGGAGACCCAGTACTTC.

The chain joins TRBV2 to TRBJ2-1, with D possibly matching TRBD1 (6 bases). Germline V lookup: CDR1 SNHLY, CDR2 FYNNEI. The CDR3 is made up of 12 amino acids. The V and J ends lost 8 bases and 6 bases respectively, with 11 bases between them. CDR3 bases: TGTGCCAGCCAGGGGAATGGCAATGAGCAGTTCTTC. As protein: CASQGNGNEQFF.

This rearrangement joins TRBV27 to TRBJ1-6, with TRBD1 matching over 7 bases. The CDR3 has 13 residues. CDR1 is MNHEY and CDR2 is SMNVEV in the germline V gene (reference sequence). Unmatched junction bases numbered 4, after V lost 7 bases and J lost 7 bases. The CDR3 reads CASTNRGNSPLHF. CDR3 nucleotide sequence: TGTGCCAGCACAAACAGGGGCAATTCACCCCTCCACTTT.

This clonotype came up a few times. CDR3 loop: CASSFLMGGQETQYF. In nucleotides, the CDR3 is TGTGCCAGCAGTTTTTTGATGGGGGGGCAAGAGACCCAGTACTTC. The chain is built from TRBV28 and TRBJ2-5; 7 nucleotides agree with TRBD2. Germline V lookup: CDR1 MDHEN, CDR2 SYDVKM. The CDR3 extends over 15 amino acids. The ends lost 3 bases at V and 2 bases at J; junction bases unmatched: 6.

Comment on this clonotype: Relative to the germline gene, one junction end is altered; a read error may explain this. The gene calls are TRBV15 and TRBJ2-1, with 7 positions matching TRBD2. The CDR3 has 14 residues. Germline V gives CDR1 LNHNV, CDR2 YYDKDF (reference sequence). The CDR3 nucleotides are TGTGCCACCAGCAGAAGCGGGACTAACAATGGGCAGTTCTTC. It codes for CATSRSGTNNGQFF.

The chain recombines TRBV24-1 with TRBJ2-1; 11 positions agree with TRBD1. The CDR3 runs 15 residues. V gave up 4 bases and J gave up 8 bases; unmatched junction bases: 6. CDR1 is KGHDR and CDR2 is SFDVKD in the germline V gene. The CDR3 sequence: CATSEGQGVFDEQFF. CDR3 bases: TGTGCCACCAGTGAGGGACAGGGGGTTTTTGATGAGCAGTTCTTC.

The V and J genes are TRBV27 and TRBJ2-3; TRBD2 matches at 7 bases. Unmatched junction bases numbered 8, after V lost 3 bases and J lost 5 bases. CDR3 size: 15 residues. Germline V CDR1 and CDR2: MNHEY, SMNVEV (reference sequence). CDR3 amino acids: CASSFWGGSGDTQYF. In nucleotides, the CDR3 is TGTGCCAGCAGTTTCTGGGGGGGGTCCGGAGATACGCAGTATTTT.

The chain joins TRBV29-1 to TRBJ1-1; D may be TRBD1 (5 bases). Germline CDR1 is SQVTM and CDR2 is ANQGSEA. The CDR3 has 14 residues. Trimming left V 8 bases short and J 0 bases short, with 16 bases between. The chain's CDR3 is CSSIEGLMNTEAFF. The CDR3 nucleotides are TGCAGCTCGATTGAGGGGCTTATGAACACTGAAGCTTTCTTT.